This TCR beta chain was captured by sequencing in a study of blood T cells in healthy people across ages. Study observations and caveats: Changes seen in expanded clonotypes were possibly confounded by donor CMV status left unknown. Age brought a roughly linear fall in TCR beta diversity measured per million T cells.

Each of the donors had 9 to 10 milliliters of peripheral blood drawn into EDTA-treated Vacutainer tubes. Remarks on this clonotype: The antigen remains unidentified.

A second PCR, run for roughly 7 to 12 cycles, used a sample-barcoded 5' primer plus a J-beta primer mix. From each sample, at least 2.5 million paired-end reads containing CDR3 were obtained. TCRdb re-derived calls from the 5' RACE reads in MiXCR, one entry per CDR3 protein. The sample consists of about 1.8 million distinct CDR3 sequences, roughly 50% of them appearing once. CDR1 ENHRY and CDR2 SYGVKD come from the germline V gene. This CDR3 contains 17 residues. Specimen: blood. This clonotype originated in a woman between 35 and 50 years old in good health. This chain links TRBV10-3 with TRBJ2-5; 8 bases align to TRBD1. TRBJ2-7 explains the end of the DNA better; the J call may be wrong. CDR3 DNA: TGTGCCATCAGTGAGCGAGGTCAGGGCAGGGGGCCCCACGAGCAGTACTTC. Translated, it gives CAISERGQGRGPHEQYF.